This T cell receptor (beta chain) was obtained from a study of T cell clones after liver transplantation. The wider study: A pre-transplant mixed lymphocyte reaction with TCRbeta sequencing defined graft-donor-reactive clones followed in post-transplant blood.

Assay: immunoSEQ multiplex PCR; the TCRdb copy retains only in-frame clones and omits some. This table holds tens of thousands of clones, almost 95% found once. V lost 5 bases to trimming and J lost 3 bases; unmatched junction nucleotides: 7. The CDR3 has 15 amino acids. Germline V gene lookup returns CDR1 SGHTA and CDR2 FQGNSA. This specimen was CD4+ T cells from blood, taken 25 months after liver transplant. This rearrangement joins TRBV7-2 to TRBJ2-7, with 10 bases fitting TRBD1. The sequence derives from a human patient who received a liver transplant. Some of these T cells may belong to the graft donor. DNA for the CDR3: TGTGCCAGCAGCAGGACAGGGGGTTTTATCTACGAGCAGTACTTC. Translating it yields CASSRTGGFIYEQYF.